This TCR beta chain was documented in a study of radiotherapy plus CTLA-4 blockade in lung cancer (dated by TCRdb to the late 2010s). With respect to the entire study: Among enrolled patients, roughly 20% had an objective response and roughly 31% reached disease control. Study-wide conclusions, independent of this receptor: Increased serum interferon-beta after radiation, together with early dynamic changes in blood T cell clones, were reported to be the strongest predictors of response. TCR clones derived from tumors expanded in peripheral blood after treatment with radiotherapy and ipilimumab.

V is clipped by 0 bases and J by 4 bases, and the sequence between their germline boundaries is 7 bases long. Its CDR3 holds 13 amino acids, cysteine through phenylalanine. CDR3 DNA only is kept here, 39 bases in frame from base 1. The germline V gene gives CDR1 as SGHRS and CDR2 as YFSETQ. The library came from the immunoSEQ multiplex PCR assay. Here the immuneACCESS table is served through TCRdb, limited to in-frame sequences with V and J called. Missing clones are a known gap in these copies; in checked studies unresolved V genes cover under half, and the rest lacks a known reason. The sample table shows tens of thousands of clones, and roughly 79% are seen once. 20% to 25% of the sample goes to the ten largest clones. The study evaluated CTLA-4 blockade (ipilimumab) given together with focal radiation therapy in patients who had chemo-refractory metastatic non-small-cell lung cancer. Notes on this clone: Its antigen is not yet known. The record has no base qualities; no much larger clone is one base away.

The source material was peripheral blood, sampled from a patient treated with radiotherapy plus ipilimumab. This clonotype was obtained from a human donor with non-small cell lung cancer that progressed on radiotherapy plus ipilimumab. The sequence links TRBV5-1 to TRBJ1-1; the D gene cannot be named for sure. The CDR3 has the sequence CASSLAGRTEAFF. Here is the DNA: TGCGCCAGCAGCTTGGCCGGGCGCACTGAAGCTTTCTTT.